The 13 T cell receptor beta chains listed next were all sequenced from one sample in a study of T cell responses to AZD1222 COVID-19 vaccine. TCRdb's copy holds only in-frame clones and misses some; the assay was immunoSEQ multiplex PCR. The profile shows about 82,000 clones, over 75% of them singletons. The starting material was peripheral blood, obtained 28 days after the second AZD1222 dose. The receptors here all came from an adult who received the AZD1222 COVID-19 vaccine.

The chain employs TRBV5-1 and TRBJ1-1; 8 bases fit TRBD1. The germline CDR1 and CDR2 sequences are SGHRS and YFSETQ. CDR3 length: 16 residues. The V gene end was trimmed by 4 bases and the J gene end by 1 base; junction bases not matched to a gene: 9. CDR3 amino acids: CASSLGQGRENTEAFF. The CDR3 DNA reads as TGCGCCAGCAGCCTTGGACAGGGTAGGGAGAACACTGAAGCTTTCTTT.

The gene calls are TRBV2 and TRBJ2-5; D might be TRBD1 (5 bases). Trimming shortened V by 3 bases and J by 5 bases, and 13 bases separated the two germline ends. The CDR3 is 14 amino acids. CDR1 is SNHLY, CDR2 FYNNEI, per germline. The DNA of the CDR3 is TGTGCCAGCAGTGATGGGGCAATATGGGAGACCCAGTACTTC. Protein product: CASSDGAIWETQYF.

The chain carries TRBV7-8 and TRBJ2-2; D is perhaps TRBD1 or TRBD2 (6 bases each). Germline V gene sequence: CDR1 SGHVS, CDR2 FQNEAQ. The V and J ends lost 1 base and 4 bases respectively, with 16 bases between them. This CDR3 has 17 amino acids. DNA for the CDR3: TGTGCCAGCAGCTTAGTTACGGGGGCACACTTCACCGGGGAGCTGTTTTTT. Translation gives CASSLVTGAHFTGELFF. Full variable domain (outside the CDR3, taken from reference TRBV7-8 and TRBJ2-2): GAGVSQSPRYKVAKRGQDVALRCDPISGHVSLFWYQQALGQGPEFLTYFQNEAQLDKSGLPSDRFFAERPEGSVSTLKIQRTQQEDSAVYLCASSLVTGAHFTGELFFGEGSRLTVL.

The V and J genes are TRBV2 and TRBJ1-3; D unresolved. Germline CDR1 is SNHLY and CDR2 is FYNNEI. The CDR3 runs to 14 residues. The ends were cut back, 5 bases at V and 0 bases at J, with 8 bases in the middle. CDR3 DNA: TGTGCCAGCAGTCCGGGGTACTCTGGAAACACCATATATTTT. It is translated as CASSPGYSGNTIYF.

V gene TRBV6-5 combines with J gene TRBJ2-2, with TRBD2 matching 9 bases. The length of the CDR3 is 15 residues. J lost 4 bases, V lost 7 bases, and 7 bases had no gene match. CDR1 and CDR2 (germline): MNHEY, SVGAGI. The CDR3 nucleotides are TGTGCCAGCATAGGCGGGGGGGCACCCACCGGGGAGCTGTTTTTT. Residues: CASIGGGAPTGELFF.

The chain is built from TRBV28 and TRBJ1-6; 9 nucleotides match TRBD1. The trim removed 9 bases at V and 8 bases at J, leaving 8 bases unmatched. The CDR3 loop spans 14 amino acids. The germline CDR1 and CDR2 sequences are MDHEN and SYDVKM. The CDR3 is CASLQGAQHSPLHF. CDR3 DNA sequence: TGTGCCAGTTTACAGGGGGCGCAGCATTCACCCCTCCACTTT.

V is TRBV18 and J is TRBJ1-1; no clear D gene. The CDR3 consists of 15 residues. Trimming took 2 bases from V and 3 from J, leaving 13 bases between them. Germline CDR1 and CDR2: KGHSH and LQKENI. The CDR3: CASSPGEPAYTEAFF. The CDR3 DNA is TGTGCCAGCTCACCAGGTGAGCCAGCCTACACTGAAGCTTTCTTT.

The chain couples TRBV6-5 to TRBJ2-7; perhaps D is TRBD1 or TRBD2 (5 bases each). With 10 bases removed from V and 2 bases from J, the gap between germline ends came to 15 bases. Germline-derived CDR1 and CDR2 are MNHEY and SVGAGI. This CDR3 is 13 amino acids long. CDR3 residues: CATPGKGTYEQYF. The CDR3 coding sequence is TGTGCCACCCCGGGGAAGGGGACCTACGAGCAGTACTTC.

The chain carries TRBV19 and TRBJ1-1; 8 nucleotides match TRBD1. Per germline, CDR1 LNHDA and CDR2 SQIVND (reference sequence). The V and J ends lost 6 bases and 0 bases, in that order; junction bases with no gene match: 3. This CDR3 is 14 amino acids long. CDR3 in DNA: TGTGCCAGTAGAGGGGACAGGATGAACACTGAAGCTTTCTTT. Translation: CASRGDRMNTEAFF.

This clone has just one count. The chain is built from TRBV3-1 (or the pseudogene TRBV3-2) and TRBJ1-1; TRBD1 matches at 9 bases. The V segment lost 4 bases and the J segment 4 bases; nucleotides outside the gene matches: 4. This CDR3 has 14 amino acids. The germline gives CDR1 LGHDT, CDR2 YNNKEL (reference sequence). CDR3 DNA: TGTGCCAGCAGCCCAAGACAGGGGGGCACTGAAGCTTTCTTT. It is translated as CASSPRQGGTEAFF.

The chain carries TRBV19 and TRBJ1-2, with D unclear. V shed 6 bases and J shed 2 bases, with 16 bases lying between them. The germline V gene has CDR1 LNHDA and CDR2 SQIVND (reference sequence). CDR3 length equals 15 residues. In nucleotides, the CDR3 is TGTGCCAGTAGGCCGTTTGAGGGAGTCAACTATGGCTACACCTTC. Translation: CASRPFEGVNYGYTF. Supplemented by reference TRBV19 and TRBJ1-2, the full variable domain reads DGGITQSPKYLFRKEGQNVTLSCEQNLNHDAMYWYRQDPGQGLRLIYYSQIVNDFQKGDIAEGYSVSREKKESFPLTVTSAQKNPTAFYLCASRPFEGVNYGYTFGSGTRLTVV.

This chain connects TRBV6-2 or TRBV6-3 to TRBJ1-5; D perhaps matches TRBD1 (5 bases). The CDR3 sequence is 17 residues long. From germline, CDR1 is MNHEY and CDR2 SVGEGT. Trimming took off 5 bases at V and 0 bases at J, with 17 bases between the two ends. DNA of the CDR3: TGTGCCAGCAGTCCGAGACCCGGGACTTTTAGCAATCAGCCCCAGCATTTT. Protein: CASSPRPGTFSNQPQHF.

The rearrangement uses TRBV7-7 and TRBJ2-1, with D possibly being TRBD1 (5 bases). Germline V lookup: CDR1 SSHAT, CDR2 FNYEAQ (reference sequence). Trimming removed 5 bases from V and 7 bases from J, with 15 bases in between. There are 14 residues in the CDR3. The CDR3 loop reads CASSPSDRTNEQFF. In DNA, the CDR3 is TGTGCCAGCAGCCCATCAGACAGAACGAATGAGCAGTTCTTC.